The next 14 T cell receptor beta chains were all read from a single sample in a study of T-cell reconstitution after alpha-beta-depleted transplantation in children. A TCRbeta library incorporating unique molecular identifiers was prepared. TCRdb re-called the PCR reads with MiXCR, one entry per CDR3 protein. The table has approximately 640,000 distinct CDR3 sequences, 16% seen once. The sequences come from PBMCs from the stem cell graft donor, collected from the stem cell graft. The source of these receptors is a human donor who donated a stem cell graft to a child with acute myeloid leukemia.

This clonotype was seen many times. As DNA, the CDR3 is TGCAGTGCTACCACGAAACTAGGCGTCACAGATACGCAGTATTTT. This encodes CSATTKLGVTDTQYF. V is TRBV20-1 and J is TRBJ2-3, with D tentatively TRBD2 (5 bases). V lost 4 bases, J lost 2 bases, and 16 bases lay in between. The V gene's germline CDR1 is DFQATT and CDR2 SNEGSKA (reference sequence). This CDR3 is built from 15 residues.

This clonotype occurred many times. The CDR3 DNA follows: TGCAGCGTGGAATCTAGCAACGCGCAGTATTTT. Translating gives CSVESSNAQYF. J is TRBJ2-3 and V is TRBV29-1; the D gene is possibly TRBD2 (5 bases). The germline gives CDR1 SQVTM, CDR2 ANQGSEA. V was trimmed by 6 bases and J by 10 bases, leaving 14 bases between them. This CDR3 contains 11 residues.

This clonotype appeared a few times. The V and J genes are TRBV5-8 and TRBJ2-2; D gene uncertain. V dropped 0 bases and J dropped 6 bases, with 12 bases sitting between them. This CDR3 has 15 residues. Germline V gene data show CDR1 as SGHTS and CDR2 as YDEGEE. The CDR3 DNA reads TGTGCCAGCAGCTTGGGTTGGAGCCTTCCCGGGGAGCTGTTTTTT. This codes for CASSLGWSLPGELFF.

The sample holds a few counts of this clonotype. The CDR3 loop reads CSARNPSGGRWTEAFF. DNA for the CDR3: TGCAGTGCTAGAAACCCGAGTGGGGGTCGTTGGACTGAAGCTTTCTTT. V is TRBV20-1 and J is TRBJ1-1; D might be TRBD1 (5 bases). CDR1 is DFQATT and CDR2 is SNEGSKA in the germline V gene (reference sequence). The ends were cut back, 2 bases at V and 5 bases at J, with 21 bases in the middle. This CDR3 has 16 amino acids.

The chain is built from TRBV7-9 and TRBJ2-3; the D gene could be TRBD1 or TRBD2 (6 bases each). Germline V CDR1 and CDR2: SEHNR, FQNEAQ (reference sequence). Trimming cost V 5 bases and J 4 bases, with 13 bases left between them. This CDR3 has 14 amino acids. CDR3 sequence reads: CASSPLRGADTQYF. CDR3 in DNA: TGTGCCAGCAGCCCTCTGAGGGGGGCAGATACGCAGTATTTT.

This chain connects TRBV29-1 to TRBJ2-5, with D possibly TRBD1 on 5 matching bases. The CDR3 runs 14 residues. Per the germline V gene, CDR1 is SQVTM and CDR2 is ANQGSEA. V was pared by 6 bases and J by 7 bases, with 21 bases between. CDR3 bases: TGCAGCGTGCCGTTGGCACTGGGGCTTGGGACCCAGTACTTC. Translating it yields CSVPLALGLGTQYF.

Many counts were recorded for this clonotype. The chain has TRBV20-1 and TRBJ1-2; no clear D. Germline V gene sequence: CDR1 DFQATT, CDR2 SNEGSKA (reference sequence). V lost 5 bases and J lost 3, with 10 bases in between. The CDR3 runs to 12 residues. CDR3 region: CSASNGDYGYTF. CDR3 DNA: TGCAGTGCTTCAAACGGGGACTATGGCTACACCTTC.

In its sample, this clonotype was seen many times. The rearrangement links TRBV12-3 or TRBV12-4 to TRBJ2-1; D remains unclear. The CDR3 consists of 12 residues. V lost 3 bases and J 7 bases, leaving 7 bases between the germline ends. CDR3 nucleotides: TGTGCCAGCAGTTTTACCCAGAATGAGCAGTTCTTC. It yields the protein CASSFTQNEQFF.

The V call is TRBV4-2, the J call TRBJ1-4, with a possible D match to TRBD1 (6 bases). Germline CDR1 reads LGHNA; CDR2 reads YNFKEQ. This CDR3 spans 15 amino acids. V was pared by 2 bases and J by 8 bases, with 15 bases between. The CDR3, as DNA: TGTGCCAGCAGCCAAATTGAACCGGGACAAGAAAAACTGTTTTTT. Translation: CASSQIEPGQEKLFF.

V is TRBV28 and J is TRBJ2-5, with 13 bases that match TRBD2. Unmatched junction bases numbered 5, after V lost 5 bases and J lost 5 bases. CDR1 is MDHEN and CDR2 is SYDVKM in the germline V gene. CDR3 length equals 15 residues. Here the CDR3 DNA reads TGTGCCAGCAGTCCGGGACTAGCGGGGTGGGAGACCCAGTACTTC. This gives the protein CASSPGLAGWETQYF.

This clonotype was found many times. Germline and junction disagree at one end, which may indicate a read error. This sequence joins TRBV7-2 and TRBJ2-7, with a tentative D call TRBD2 (7 bases). Germline CDR1 is SGHTA and CDR2 is FQGNSA. This CDR3 is built from 12 residues. In DNA form, the CDR3 reads TGTGCCAGCAGCTTAGTGGGCGGGGGCCCTCTCTTC. Translating it yields CASSLVGGGPLF.

This clonotype was recorded many times. The chain recombines TRBV20-1 with TRBJ2-2; a weak D match, TRBD2 (6 bases). Germline V gives CDR1 DFQATT, CDR2 SNEGSKA (reference sequence). The CDR3 spans 13 residues. V lost 7 bases to trimming and J lost 5 bases, with 14 bases between them. The CDR3 here is CSGSGGVTGELFF. The CDR3 nucleotides read TGCAGTGGGAGCGGCGGGGTGACCGGGGAGCTGTTTTTT.

This clonotype was picked up a small number of times. The V and J genes are TRBV7-9 and TRBJ2-7; a possible D gene is TRBD1 (6 bases). Deletions cut 5 bases from V and 2 bases from J, with 16 bases between. Per germline, CDR1 SEHNR and CDR2 FQNEAQ (reference sequence). This CDR3 comprises 15 residues. CDR3 nucleotide sequence: TGTGCCAGCAGCCCAGGGGTAACCCAGACCTACGAGCAGTACGTC. Translating gives CASSPGVTQTYEQYV.

This clonotype was seen many times. As DNA, the CDR3 is TGCAGTGCTAGAGATCGGCGGGGAGGCGTGGAGACCCAGTACTTC. Its translation: CSARDRRGGVETQYF. V gene TRBV20-1 combines with J gene TRBJ2-5; D is possibly TRBD2 (6 bases). Germline V lookup: CDR1 DFQATT, CDR2 SNEGSKA (reference sequence). V gave up 0 bases and J gave up 5 bases, with 16 bases separating them. The CDR3 spans 15 residues.